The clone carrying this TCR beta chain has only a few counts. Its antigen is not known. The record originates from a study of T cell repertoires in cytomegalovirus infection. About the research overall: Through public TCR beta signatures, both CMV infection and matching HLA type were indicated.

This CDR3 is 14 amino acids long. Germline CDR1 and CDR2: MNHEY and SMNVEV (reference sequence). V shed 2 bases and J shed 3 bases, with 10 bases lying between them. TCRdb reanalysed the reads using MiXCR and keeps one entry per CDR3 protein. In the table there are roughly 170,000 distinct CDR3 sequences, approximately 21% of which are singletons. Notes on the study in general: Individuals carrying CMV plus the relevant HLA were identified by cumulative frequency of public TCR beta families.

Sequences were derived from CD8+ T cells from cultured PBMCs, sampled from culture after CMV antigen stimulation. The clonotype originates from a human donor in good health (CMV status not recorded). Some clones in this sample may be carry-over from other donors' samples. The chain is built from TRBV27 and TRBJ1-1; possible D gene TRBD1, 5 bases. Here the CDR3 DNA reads TGTGCCAGCAGTTTACGGTGGGGCTACACTGAAGCTTTCTTT. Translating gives CASSLRWGYTEAFF.